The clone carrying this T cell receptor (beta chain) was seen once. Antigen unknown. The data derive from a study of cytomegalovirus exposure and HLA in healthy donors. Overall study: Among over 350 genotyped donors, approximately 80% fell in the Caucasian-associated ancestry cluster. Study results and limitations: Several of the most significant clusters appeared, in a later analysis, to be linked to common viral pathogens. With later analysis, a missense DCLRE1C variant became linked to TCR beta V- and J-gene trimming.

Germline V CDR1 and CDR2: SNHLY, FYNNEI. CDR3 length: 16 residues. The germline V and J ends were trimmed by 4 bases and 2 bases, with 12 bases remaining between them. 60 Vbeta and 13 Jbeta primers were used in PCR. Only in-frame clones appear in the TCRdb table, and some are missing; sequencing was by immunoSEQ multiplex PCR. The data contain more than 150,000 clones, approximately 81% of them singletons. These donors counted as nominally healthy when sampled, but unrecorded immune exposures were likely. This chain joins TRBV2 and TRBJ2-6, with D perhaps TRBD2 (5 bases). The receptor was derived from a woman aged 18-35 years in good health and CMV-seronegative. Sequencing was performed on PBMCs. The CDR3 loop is CASSGTEGTGANVLTF. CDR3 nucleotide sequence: TGTGCCAGCAGTGGGACTGAGGGCACTGGGGCCAACGTCCTGACTTTC. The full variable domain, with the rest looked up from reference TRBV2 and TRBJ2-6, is EPEVTQTPSHQVTQMGQEVILRCVPISNHLYFYWYRQILGQKVEFLVSFYNNEISEKSEIFDDQFSVERPDGSNFTLKIRSTKLEDSAMYFCASSGTEGTGANVLTFGAGSRLTVL.